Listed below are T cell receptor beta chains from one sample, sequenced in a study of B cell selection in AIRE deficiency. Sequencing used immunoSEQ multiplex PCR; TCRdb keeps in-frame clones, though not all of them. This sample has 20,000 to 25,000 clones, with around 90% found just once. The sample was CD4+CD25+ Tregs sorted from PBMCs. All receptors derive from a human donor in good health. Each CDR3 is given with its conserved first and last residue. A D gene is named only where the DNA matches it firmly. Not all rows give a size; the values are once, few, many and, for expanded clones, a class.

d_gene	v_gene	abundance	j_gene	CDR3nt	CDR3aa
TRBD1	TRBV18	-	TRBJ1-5	TGTGCCAGCTCACCGAAGGGGGCTGGCAATCAGCCCCAGCATTTT	CASSPKGAGNQPQHF
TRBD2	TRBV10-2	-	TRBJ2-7	TGCGCCAGCAGTGATATTCGGGGAGGGGCCTACGAGCAGTACTTC	CASSDIRGGAYEQYF
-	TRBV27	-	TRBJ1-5	TGTGCCACAAGACCGGGGATAAGTTGGAGCAATCAGCCCCAGCATTTT	CATRPGISWSNQPQHF
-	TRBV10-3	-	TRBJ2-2	TGTGCCACCAGCCCCGGGACGGCGAACACCGGGGAGCTGTTTTTT	CATSPGTANTGELFF
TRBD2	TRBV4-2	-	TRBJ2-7	TGTGCCAGCAGCCAATTCGGAGGGGTAGCGGGAGACTGGGGCGAGCAGTACTTC	CASSQFGGVAGDWGEQYF
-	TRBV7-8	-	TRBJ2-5	TGTGCCAGCAGCTTATTCACAGGGAGCGGAGAGACCCAGTACTTC	CASSLFTGSGETQYF
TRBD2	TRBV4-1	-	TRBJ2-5	TGCGCCAGCAGCCTAAACCCGAGCGGGGGGGCCCGAGAGACCCAGTACTTC	CASSLNPSGGARETQYF
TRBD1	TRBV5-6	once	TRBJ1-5	TGTGCCAGCAGCTCTACCGGGACAGTTTATCAGCCCCAGCATTTT	CASSSTGTVYQPQHF
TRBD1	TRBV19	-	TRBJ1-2	TGTGCCAGTAGGTGGACAGGGGTTGGCTACACCTTC	CASRWTGVGYTF
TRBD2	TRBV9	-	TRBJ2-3	TGTGCCAGCAGCGAGGCCCCCCAAGCGGGGGGGGCAGATACGCAGTATTTT	CASSEAPQAGGADTQYF
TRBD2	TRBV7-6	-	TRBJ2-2	TGTGCCAGCAGCTTTTTTAGCGGGGGGAACACCGGGGAGCTGTTTTTT	CASSFFSGGNTGELFF
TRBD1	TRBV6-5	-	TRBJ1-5	TGTGCCAGCAGGGACAGGTGGAATCAGCCCCAGCATTTT	CASRDRWNQPQHF
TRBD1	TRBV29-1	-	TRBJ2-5	TGCAGCGCTGGGGACAGGGTCCTGGAGACCCAGTACTTC	CSAGDRVLETQYF
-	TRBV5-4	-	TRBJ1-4	TGTGCCAGCAGTAGAAGGGGGGCAACTAATGAAAAACTGTTTTTT	CASSRRGATNEKLFF
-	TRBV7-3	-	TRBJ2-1	TGTGCCAGCAGCTTAAGTAGGTACAATGAGCAGTTCTTC	CASSLSRYNEQFF
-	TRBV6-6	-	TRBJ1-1	TGTGCCAGCAGTTTATGGGGCGGTGAAGCTTTCTTT	CASSLWGGEAFF
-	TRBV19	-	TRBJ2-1	TGTGCCAGTAGTATCTCAGGACAGATTTACAATGAGCAGTTCTTC	CASSISGQIYNEQFF
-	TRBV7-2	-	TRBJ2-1	TGTGCCAGCAGATTAAGCTACAATGAGCAGTTCTTC	CASRLSYNEQFF
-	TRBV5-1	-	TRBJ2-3	TGCGCCAGCAGCTTGGGCGACGCCCAAACTCGGCAGTATTTT	CASSLGDAQTRQYF
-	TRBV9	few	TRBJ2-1	TGTGCCAGCACCCCTAGGTCGGGAGAGGAGCAGTTCTTC	CASTPRSGEEQFF
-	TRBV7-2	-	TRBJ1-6	TGTGCCAGCAGCCGGGACGCCAATTCACCCCTCCACTTT	CASSRDANSPLHF